The TCR beta chain described here comes from a study of monozygotic twins with inflammatory bowel disease. Study-level results: TCRbeta inverse Simpson diversity was decreased in IBD patients versus healthy co-twins. For IBD patients, clonotypes shared with others were fewer than for healthy twins, especially with disease activity.

With respect to this clonotype: Its antigen remains unidentified.

The authors ran two nested PCRs of around 15 and 9 cycles on TCRalpha and TCRbeta cDNA. TCRdb reprocessed the 5' RACE reads and reports one entry per CDR3 protein, with no DNA. Across around 230,000 distinct CDR3 sequences, the top ten clones capture less than 2% of the sample. The sequence came from a human donor with ulcerative colitis or Crohn's disease, or a healthy co-twin of an affected twin (not recorded which). The sample was blood.

This CDR3 reads CASRRFFDPMADTQYF. This chain connects TRBV12-3 or TRBV12-4 to TRBJ2-3. The CDR3 has 16 residues.